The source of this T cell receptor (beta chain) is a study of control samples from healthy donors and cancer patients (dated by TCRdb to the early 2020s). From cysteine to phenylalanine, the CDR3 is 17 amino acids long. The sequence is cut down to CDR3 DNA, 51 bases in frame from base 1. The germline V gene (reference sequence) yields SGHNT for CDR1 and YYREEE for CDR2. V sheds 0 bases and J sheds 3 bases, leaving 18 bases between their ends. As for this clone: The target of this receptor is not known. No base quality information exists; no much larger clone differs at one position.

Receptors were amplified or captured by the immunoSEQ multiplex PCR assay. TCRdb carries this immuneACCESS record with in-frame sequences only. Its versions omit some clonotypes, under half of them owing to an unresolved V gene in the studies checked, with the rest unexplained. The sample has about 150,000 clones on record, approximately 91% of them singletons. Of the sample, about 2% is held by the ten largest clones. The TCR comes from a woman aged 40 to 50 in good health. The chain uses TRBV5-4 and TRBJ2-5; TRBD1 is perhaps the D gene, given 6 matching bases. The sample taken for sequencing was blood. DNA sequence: TGTGCCAGCAGCTTGGGTTTGGGGACAAGAGGGGAAGAGACCCAGTACTTC. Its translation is CASSLGLGTRGEETQYF.